This T cell receptor (beta chain) was documented in a study of OX40 agonist ivuxolimab in advanced cancers. Looking at the study overall: Dose-escalation patients' cancers were hepatocellular carcinoma, melanoma, renal cell or head and neck cancer.

Germline V gene sequence: CDR1 SNHLY, CDR2 FYNNEI. CDR3 size: 13 residues. Trimming stripped 5 bases from V and 5 bases from J, with 9 bases between. TCRdb's copy holds only in-frame clones and misses some; the assay was immunoSEQ multiplex PCR. The sample lists more than 55,000 clones, 75% to 90% seen once, with about 8.2% in the top ten. The rearrangement joins TRBV2 to TRBJ2-2; D is perhaps TRBD1 (5 bases). This receptor was taken from an adult with an advanced solid tumor such as melanoma, head and neck, liver or kidney cancer. The specimen was CD4+ or CD8+ T cells sorted from blood, collected in a trial of the OX40 agonist ivuxolimab. The CDR3: CASSLQVTGELFF. The DNA for the CDR3 is TGTGCCAGCAGTTTACAGGTTACCGGGGAGCTGTTTTTT.